This TCR beta chain was identified during a study of cytomegalovirus exposure and HLA in healthy donors. Healthy donors of bone marrow made up the group. As regards this clone: Antigen unknown.

General study results and limits: There were around 160 TCR beta chains listed as cytomegalovirus-associated. The analysis excluded some indistinguishable V segments, including TRBV6-2 and TRBV6-3. While the bulk of TCR sequences proved rare, some public TCRs turned up in many donors.

Primers for the PCR totalled 60 Vbeta and 13 Jbeta. TCRdb's copy holds only in-frame clones and misses some; the assay was immunoSEQ multiplex PCR. Among some 180,000 clones listed, around 80% were seen once. The CDR3 extends over 14 amino acids. Germline CDR1 reads SGHRS; CDR2 reads YFSETQ. V lost 2 bases and J lost 3, with 11 bases in between. This chain links TRBV5-1 with TRBJ2-5; D possibly corresponds to TRBD2 (5 bases). The sequence was collected from a woman aged 25 to 45 in good health and CMV-seropositive. Sequenced: PBMCs. For the CDR3, the DNA is TGCGCCAGCAGCTTCCCGGGTAGCGAAGAGACCCAGTACTTC. Protein sequence: CASSFPGSEETQYF.